This T cell receptor beta chain stems from a study of memory CD4+ T cells and cytomegalovirus serostatus. Only in-frame clones appear in the TCRdb table, and some are missing; sequencing was by immunoSEQ multiplex PCR. This table holds about 52,000 clones, about four fifths found once. Single viable CD3+CD4+CD8-CD45RO+ cells were sorted as the memory CD4+ T cells. This CDR3 spans 12 amino acids. CDR1 is MDHEN and CDR2 is SYDVKM in the germline V gene. The ends were cut back, 6 bases at V and 10 bases at J, with 15 bases in the middle. The receptor was derived from an adult in good health and CMV-seropositive. The specimen sequenced was memory CD4+ T cells from blood. The chain combines TRBV28 with TRBJ1-1; the D gene is possibly TRBD1 (6 bases). The CDR3 loop reads CASRLFRGRAFF. The CDR3 DNA is TGTGCCAGCAGACTTTTCAGGGGTCGAGCTTTCTTT.